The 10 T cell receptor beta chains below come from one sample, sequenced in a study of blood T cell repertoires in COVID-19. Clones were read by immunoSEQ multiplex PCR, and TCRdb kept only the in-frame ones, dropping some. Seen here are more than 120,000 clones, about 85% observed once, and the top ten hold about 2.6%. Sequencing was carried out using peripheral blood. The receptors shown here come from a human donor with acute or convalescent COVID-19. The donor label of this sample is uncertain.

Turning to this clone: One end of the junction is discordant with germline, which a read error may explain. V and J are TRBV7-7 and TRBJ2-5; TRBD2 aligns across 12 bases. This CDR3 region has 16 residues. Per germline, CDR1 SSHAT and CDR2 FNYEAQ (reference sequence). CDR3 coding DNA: TGTGCTAGCAGCTTAGGACTAGCGGGGTATCAAGAGACCCAGTACTTC. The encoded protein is CASSLGLAGYQETQYF.

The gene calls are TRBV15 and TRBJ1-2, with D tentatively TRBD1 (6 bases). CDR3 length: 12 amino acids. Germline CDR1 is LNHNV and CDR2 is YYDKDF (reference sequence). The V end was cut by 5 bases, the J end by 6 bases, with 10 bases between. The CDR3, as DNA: TGTGCCACCAGCTTTTCAGGGGATGGCTACACCTTC. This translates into CATSFSGDGYTF.

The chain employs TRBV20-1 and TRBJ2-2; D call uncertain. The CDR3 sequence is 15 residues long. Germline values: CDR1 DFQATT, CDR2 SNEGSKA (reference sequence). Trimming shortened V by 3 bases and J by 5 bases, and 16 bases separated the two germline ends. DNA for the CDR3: TGCAGTGCTAGTAGGCCGCGGCAGTTAACCGGGGAGCTGTTTTTT. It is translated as CSASRPRQLTGELFF.

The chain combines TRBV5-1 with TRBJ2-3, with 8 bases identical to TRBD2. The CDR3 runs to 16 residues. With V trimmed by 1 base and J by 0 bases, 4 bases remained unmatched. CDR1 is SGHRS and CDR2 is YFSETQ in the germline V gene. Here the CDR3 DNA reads TGCGCCAGCAGCTTGAGCGGGGGCCCTAGCACAGATACGCAGTATTTT. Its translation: CASSLSGGPSTDTQYF.

CDR3: CASTLPTGGNTGELFF. In nucleotides, the CDR3 is TGCGCCAGCACTCTCCCGACAGGAGGGAACACCGGGGAGCTGTTTTTT. The rearrangement joins TRBV5-1 to TRBJ2-2; a possible D gene is TRBD1 (6 bases). The V gene lost 6 bases and the J gene lost 1 base, with 16 bases spanning the gap. The germline gives CDR1 SGHRS, CDR2 YFSETQ. The CDR3 length is 16 residues.

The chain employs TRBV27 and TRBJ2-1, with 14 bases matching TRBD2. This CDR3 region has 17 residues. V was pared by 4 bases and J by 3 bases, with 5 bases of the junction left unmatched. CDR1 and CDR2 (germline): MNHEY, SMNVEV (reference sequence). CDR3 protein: CASSSTSGRVSYNEQFF. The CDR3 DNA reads TGTGCCAGCAGTTCGACTAGCGGGAGGGTCAGCTACAATGAGCAGTTCTTC.

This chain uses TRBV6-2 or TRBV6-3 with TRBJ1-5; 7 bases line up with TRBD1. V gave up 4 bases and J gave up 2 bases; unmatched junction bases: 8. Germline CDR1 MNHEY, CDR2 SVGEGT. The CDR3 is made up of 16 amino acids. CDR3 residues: CASSWGQTVGNQPQHF. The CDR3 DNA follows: TGTGCCAGCAGTTGGGGACAGACTGTGGGCAATCAGCCCCAGCATTTT.

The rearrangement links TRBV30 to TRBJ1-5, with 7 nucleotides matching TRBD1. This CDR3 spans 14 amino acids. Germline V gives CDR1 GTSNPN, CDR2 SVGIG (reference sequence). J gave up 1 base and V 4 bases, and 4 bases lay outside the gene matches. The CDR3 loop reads CAWNRGGSNQPQHF. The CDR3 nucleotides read TGTGCCTGGAACAGGGGCGGCAGCAATCAGCCCCAGCATTTT.

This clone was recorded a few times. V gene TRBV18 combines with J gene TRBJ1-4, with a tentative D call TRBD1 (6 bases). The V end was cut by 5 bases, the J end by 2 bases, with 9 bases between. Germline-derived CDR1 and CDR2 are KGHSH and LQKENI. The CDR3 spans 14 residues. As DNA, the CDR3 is TGTGCCAGCTCAGAAACAGGGACTAATGAAAAACTGTTTTTT. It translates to CASSETGTNEKLFF. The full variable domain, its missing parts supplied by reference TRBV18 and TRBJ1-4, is NAGVMQNPRHLVRRRGQEARLRCSPMKGHSHVYWYRQLPEEGLKFMVYLQKENIIDESGMPKERFSAEFPKEGPSILRIQQVVRGDSAAYFCASSETGTNEKLFFGSGTQLSVL.

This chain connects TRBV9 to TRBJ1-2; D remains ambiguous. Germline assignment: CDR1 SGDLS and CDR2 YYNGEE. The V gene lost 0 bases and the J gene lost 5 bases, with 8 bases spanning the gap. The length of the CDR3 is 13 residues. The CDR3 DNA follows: TGTGCCAGCAGCGTAGGGGCAGGATATGGCTACACCTTC. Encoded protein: CASSVGAGYGYTF.